This TCR beta chain was documented in a study of CXCR4 blockade with PD-1 therapy in pancreatic cancer. The ends lost 5 bases at V and 6 bases at J; junction bases unmatched: 6. Germline loops: CDR1 LNHDA, CDR2 SQIVND (reference sequence). The CDR3 has 15 amino acids. Profiled with immunoSEQ multiplex PCR; TCRdb holds only in-frame clones, not every one. This table holds about 5,200 clones, approximately 52% found once. This clone has only a few counts. The target antigen is unknown. General observations from the study: Frequent tumor clones were encoded by many distinct rearrangements, suggesting shared antigens.

Material: tumor tissue. The gene calls are TRBV19 and TRBJ1-4; 10 bases align to TRBD1. This receptor was identified in a human donor with pancreatic ductal adenocarcinoma. In DNA form, the CDR3 reads TGTGCCAGTAGTCCTCAGACAGGGGGCGATGAAAAACTGTTTTTT. It translates to CASSPQTGGDEKLFF. The full variable domain, rest sourced from reference TRBV19 and TRBJ1-4, is DGGITQSPKYLFRKEGQNVTLSCEQNLNHDAMYWYRQDPGQGLRLIYYSQIVNDFQKGDIAEGYSVSREKKESFPLTVTSAQKNPTAFYLCASSPQTGGDEKLFFGSGTQLSVL.